This T cell receptor (beta chain) was identified in a study of early T cells in non-severe SARS-CoV-2 infection. The wider study: Sequencing was performed on bulk RNA from unsorted whole blood, leaving chains unpaired.

Germline V CDR1 and CDR2: SEHNR, FQNEAQ (reference sequence). The V end lost 6 bases, the J end lost 7 bases, and 19 bases lay between the germline ends. This CDR3 is built from 15 residues. TCRdb re-analysed the 5' RACE reads in MiXCR, keeping a single row per CDR3 protein. This sample has roughly 55,000 distinct CDR3 sequences; 14% to 15% occur once, and the top ten carry approximately 9.1%. Sequences were derived from whole blood, sampled at baseline. The chain employs TRBV7-9 and TRBJ2-1; possibly TRBD1 for D (6 bases). This TCR came from an adult who was a healthcare worker with PCR-confirmed SARS-CoV-2 infection or an uninfected control (not recorded which). This CDR3 reads CASSWGKGDLNEQFF. In DNA form, the CDR3 reads TGTGCCAGCAGTTGGGGGAAGGGGGACCTTAATGAGCAGTTCTTC.